Shown below are 25 T cell receptor beta chains from a single sample sequenced in a study of CD4 T cells in relation to SARS-CoV-2 and coronaviruses. Their antigen targets remain unknown. Before the COVID-19 pandemic, during about 2011-2018, CD4+ T cells were taken from unexposed donors. After roughly ten days of culture, CD4+ T cells were isolated. Sequencing used immunoSEQ multiplex PCR; TCRdb keeps in-frame clones, though not all of them. The data show about 26,000 clones, just under 75% seen once. The specimen was CD4+ T cells from PBMCs, cultured in vitro. The receptor set was obtained from a human donor in good health.

This clone was seen only once. This sequence joins TRBV2 and TRBJ2-3, with TRBD1 as a possible D gene (5 bases). V lost 2 bases, J lost 4 bases, and 7 bases lay in between. Germline CDR1 reads SNHLY; CDR2 reads FYNNEI. There are 13 residues in the CDR3. The chain's CDR3 is CASSEQGADTQYF. The CDR3 nucleotides read TGTGCCAGCAGTGAACAGGGCGCAGATACGCAGTATTTT.

The chain has TRBV5-6 and TRBJ2-7; 7 bases are a match to TRBD1. Germline V CDR1 and CDR2: SGHDT, YYEEEE. Losses at the gene ends were 1 base for V and 2 bases for J; bases not matched to a gene: 6. This CDR3 contains 15 residues. The CDR3 spells CASSLHLRGTYEQYF. The CDR3 DNA sequence: TGTGCCAGCAGCTTGCACCTCAGGGGGACCTACGAGCAGTACTTC.

The gene calls are TRBV3-1 (or the pseudogene TRBV3-2) and TRBJ2-1; the match to TRBD2 covers 9 bases. Per germline, CDR1 LGHDT and CDR2 YNNKEL (reference sequence). V was pared by 6 bases and J by 8 bases, with 8 bases of the junction left unmatched. The length of the CDR3 is 14 residues. The CDR3 spells CASRPTASGDEQFF. The CDR3 coding sequence is TGTGCCAGCAGACCGACGGCTAGCGGGGATGAGCAGTTCTTC.

The chain's CDR3 is CASKRANVLTF. CDR3 nucleotide sequence: TGTGCCAGCAAAAGGGCCAACGTCCTGACTTTC. This rearrangement joins TRBV3-1 (or the pseudogene TRBV3-2) to TRBJ2-6; D gene unclear. The CDR3 extends over 11 amino acids. CDR1 LGHDT and CDR2 YNNKEL come from the germline V gene (reference sequence). V dropped 7 bases and J dropped 5 bases, with 3 bases sitting between them.

In the case of this clone: One end of the junction varies from germline; a read error may be responsible. This chain connects TRBV4-3 to TRBJ1-4; D gene uncertain. The CDR3 sequence is 14 residues long. Per the germline V gene, CDR1 is LGHNA and CDR2 is YSLEER. The CDR3: CASSQNPTNEKLFF. As DNA, the CDR3 is TGCGCCAGCAGCCAAAACCCAACAAATGAAAAACTGTTTTTT.

The chain's CDR3 is CASSVDREGGYYGYTF. Here the CDR3 DNA reads TGTGCCAGCAGTGTCGACAGGGAAGGAGGTTACTATGGCTACACCTTC. The V gene is TRBV6-2 or TRBV6-3, the J gene TRBJ1-2; 7 nucleotides match TRBD1. This CDR3 comprises 16 residues. J was trimmed by 3 bases and V by 5 bases; bases with no gene match: 12. Germline-derived CDR1 and CDR2 are MNHEY and SVGEGT.

V gene TRBV4-1 combines with J gene TRBJ1-5; D perhaps matches TRBD1 (6 bases). V shed 2 bases and J shed 5 bases, with 7 bases lying between them. CDR3 size: 13 residues. Germline V lookup: CDR1 MGHRA, CDR2 YSYEKL. For the CDR3, the DNA is TGCGCCAGCAGCCAACAGGGGCATCAGCCCCAGCATTTT. Translating gives CASSQQGHQPQHF.

The chain joins TRBV29-1 to TRBJ2-5, with 7 bases matching TRBD1. The trim removed 6 bases at V and 2 bases at J, leaving 9 bases unmatched. The CDR3 runs 14 residues. Germline values: CDR1 SQVTM, CDR2 ANQGSEA. CDR3 amino acids: CSVQQGLIQETQYF. Written as DNA, the CDR3 is TGCAGCGTCCAACAGGGGCTAATTCAAGAGACCCAGTACTTC.

The CDR3 here is CASSSGPGNTIYF. As DNA, the CDR3 is TGTGCCAGCAGCTCCGGGCCTGGAAACACCATATATTTT. The genes are TRBV11-3 and TRBJ1-3; D is unclear. This CDR3 has 13 residues. Germline loops: CDR1 SGHNT, CDR2 YENEEA. V was shortened by 4 bases and J by 2 bases, with 6 bases between the two germline ends. The complete variable domain, with remaining parts taken from reference TRBV11-3 and TRBJ1-3, reads EAGVVQSPRYKIIEKKQPVAFWCNPISGHNTLYWYLQNLGQGPELLIRYENEEAVDDSQLPKDRFSAERLKGVDSTLKIQPAELGDSAVYLCASSSGPGNTIYFGEGSWLTVV.

The V gene is TRBV5-6, the J gene TRBJ2-3, with a possible D match to TRBD1 (5 bases). The length of the CDR3 is 16 residues. Germline-derived CDR1 and CDR2 are SGHDT and YYEEEE. The germline V and J ends were trimmed by 2 bases and 1 base, with 14 bases remaining between them. The CDR3 here is CASSFVSPGRTDTQYF. CDR3 nucleotides: TGTGCCAGCAGCTTTGTTAGCCCAGGGCGCACAGATACGCAGTATTTT.

The rearrangement joins TRBV19 to TRBJ2-3; D gene uncertain. CDR1 is LNHDA and CDR2 is SQIVND in the germline V gene (reference sequence). Between the trimmed V and J ends, which lost 7 bases and 7 bases, there was a span of 21 bases. The length of the CDR3 is 15 residues. The CDR3 DNA sequence: TGTGCCAGTAATCCCGGTTATGGTGATCTTAATACGCAGTATTTT. Translation: CASNPGYGDLNTQYF.

Only a few counts were recorded for this clone. The chain recombines TRBV18 with TRBJ1-1; D gene uncertain. The CDR3 loop spans 15 amino acids. V lost 3 bases and J lost 1, with 12 bases in between. Germline assignment: CDR1 KGHSH and CDR2 LQKENI. The CDR3 bases are TGTGCCAGCTCACCTCAGAGGATGGGGAACACTGAAGCTTTCTTT. Protein product: CASSPQRMGNTEAFF.

The sample holds a few counts of this clone. The chain combines TRBV7-6 with TRBJ2-2, with 9 bases that match TRBD1. Germline-derived CDR1 and CDR2 are SGHVS and FNYEAQ. J lost 4 bases, V lost 5 bases, and 14 bases had no gene match. CDR3 length: 18 amino acids. CDR3 sequence reads: CASSPAGTGNRVTGELFF. The CDR3 region has the DNA TGTGCCAGCAGCCCAGCAGGGACAGGGAATAGGGTCACCGGGGAGCTGTTTTTT.

This chain connects TRBV7-9 to TRBJ2-3; D remains unclear. V was clipped by 3 bases and J by 2 bases, with 6 bases between them. The CDR3 has 13 amino acids. Germline-derived CDR1 and CDR2 are SEHNR and FQNEAQ (reference sequence). The CDR3 DNA reads TGTGCCAGCAGCTTCATGTACACAGATACGCAGTATTTT. This sequence encodes CASSFMYTDTQYF.

The genes are TRBV13 and TRBJ2-1; D possibly corresponds to TRBD1 (6 bases). CDR3 size: 15 residues. Germline values: CDR1 PRHDT, CDR2 FYEKMQ (reference sequence). The V end lost 5 bases, the J end lost 2 bases, and 13 bases lay between the germline ends. Here the CDR3 reads CASSPRTATYNEQFF. The CDR3 region has the DNA TGTGCCAGCAGCCCACGGACAGCGACCTACAATGAGCAGTTCTTC.

This clone was counted between two and nine times. The J gene is TRBJ1-5, the V gene TRBV18, with D tentatively TRBD1 (6 bases). Germline V gene data show CDR1 as KGHSH and CDR2 as LQKENI. There are 13 residues in the CDR3. V was trimmed by 4 bases and J by 4 bases, leaving 8 bases between them. CDR3 loop: CASSLDRNQPQHF. For the CDR3, the DNA is TGTGCCAGCTCACTCGACAGGAATCAGCCCCAGCATTTT.

The CDR3 loop reads CASSGQGYAGELFF. Here the CDR3 DNA reads TGTGCCAGCAGTGGCCAGGGGTACGCCGGGGAGCTGTTTTTT. This chain connects TRBV25-1 to TRBJ2-2; TRBD1 is a possible D gene (6 bases). The CDR3 has 14 residues. Trimming took off 4 bases at V and 6 bases at J, with 12 bases between the two ends. Germline V gene lookup returns CDR1 MGHDK and CDR2 SYGVNS.

The genes are TRBV5-1 and TRBJ2-1; 11 bases fit TRBD1. The CDR3 contains 15 residues. Trimming at V came to 4 bases and at J to 3 bases, leaving 3 bases not matched to a gene. The germline V gene encodes CDR1 SGHRS and CDR2 YFSETQ. CDR3 in DNA: TGCGCCAGCAGCCCAGGGACAGGGGGCTACAATGAGCAGTTCTTC. Translated, it gives CASSPGTGGYNEQFF.

The V and J genes are TRBV30 and TRBJ2-1, with 7 bases lining up with TRBD1. The CDR3 runs 14 residues. Germline lookup yields CDR1 GTSNPN and CDR2 SVGIG (reference sequence). J gave up 0 bases and V 8 bases, and 7 bases lay outside the gene matches. The DNA for the CDR3 is TGTGCCCTTTTGCGACAGGGCTCCTACAATGAGCAGTTCTTC. Translated, it gives CALLRQGSYNEQFF. Filled out from reference TRBV30 and TRBJ2-1, the complete variable domain reads SQTIHQWPATLVQPVGSPLSLECTVEGTSNPNLYWYRQAAGRGLQLLFYSVGIGQISSEVPQNLSASRPQDRQFILSSKKLLLSDSGFYLCALLRQGSYNEQFFGPGTRLTVL.

The chain is built from TRBV30 and TRBJ2-7, with 7 positions matching TRBD2. The germline V gene has CDR1 GTSNPN and CDR2 SVGIG (reference sequence). Losses at the gene ends were 1 base for V and 2 bases for J; bases not matched to a gene: 5. The CDR3 extends over 14 amino acids. DNA of the CDR3: TGTGCCTGGAGTGGGGGGACTACCACCTACGAGCAGTACTTC. This codes for CAWSGGTTTYEQYF.

This clone was seen only a few times. The chain has TRBV5-1 and TRBJ2-7, with D tentatively TRBD2 (5 bases). Germline lookup yields CDR1 SGHRS and CDR2 YFSETQ. The CDR3 runs 15 residues. V was shortened by 0 bases and J by 9 bases, with 19 bases between the two germline ends. CDR3: CASSLAYGSAIAQYF. CDR3 DNA: TGCGCCAGCAGCTTGGCCTATGGTAGCGCGATCGCGCAGTACTTC.

The rearrangement links TRBV5-1 to TRBJ1-1; no reliable D call. This CDR3 region has 15 residues. The germline V and J ends were trimmed by 0 bases and 1 base, with 10 bases remaining between them. Germline assignment: CDR1 SGHRS and CDR2 YFSETQ. In DNA form, the CDR3 reads TGCGCCAGCAGCTTGGAGGGCAGAGGGAACACTGAAGCTTTCTTT. It translates to CASSLEGRGNTEAFF.

The chain is built from TRBV5-1 and TRBJ2-5; D is unresolved. CDR1 and CDR2 (germline): SGHRS, YFSETQ. Deletions cut 0 bases from V and 4 bases from J, with 10 bases between. The CDR3 has 14 residues. This CDR3 is CASSLAGRPETQYF. The CDR3 DNA is TGCGCCAGCAGCTTGGCCGGCAGACCAGAGACCCAGTACTTC.

J is TRBJ1-2 and V is TRBV5-4; tentatively, D is TRBD1 (6 bases). Germline CDR1 reads SGHNT; CDR2 reads YYREEE (reference sequence). The CDR3 is 15 amino acids. V lost 2 bases and J 4 bases, leaving 15 bases between the germline ends. CDR3 in DNA: TGTGCCAGCAGCTTCTCGGGGGGCGGAGTCTATGGCTACACCTTC. Its protein product is CASSFSGGGVYGYTF.

The V and J genes are TRBV29-1 and TRBJ1-3; no clear D gene. Germline V lookup: CDR1 SQVTM, CDR2 ANQGSEA. CDR3 length equals 17 residues. Trimming removed 5 bases at V and 0 bases at J, with 20 bases between. CDR3 amino acids: CSVIGGKDDPSGNTIYF. In DNA, the CDR3 is TGCAGCGTTATAGGAGGGAAGGATGACCCCTCTGGAAACACCATATATTTT.